This T cell receptor beta chain originates from a study of blood T cell repertoires in COVID-19. Across the whole study: T cells, B-cell-depleted T cells, or PBMCs supplied cDNA or gDNA.

Per the authors' pipeline: Amplification from reference gene primers served as the basis for estimated nucleated cell counts. Data came from immunoSEQ multiplex PCR; TCRdb stores just in-frame clones and leaves some out. The DNA was the basis for D and trimming; V, J and clone size are from that table. The table records around 310,000 clones, around 90% of them present only once. The Seattle patients joined while their infection was active and were tracked longitudinally afterward. The sequence was obtained from a woman between 40 and 55 years old with COVID-19, enrolled during active disease. Source material: peripheral blood.

Here the CDR3 DNA reads TGTGCCAGCAGCGGGCAGCCCTTTAACTATGGCTACACCTTC. Protein: CASSGQPFNYGYTF. The chain combines TRBV7-2 with TRBJ1-2; no clear D gene. Germline CDR1 reads SGHTA; CDR2 reads FQGNSA. V shed 5 bases and J shed 1 base, with 11 bases lying between them. The CDR3 totals 14 residues. The entire variable domain, with the rest obtained from reference TRBV7-2 and TRBJ1-2, is as follows: GAGVSQSPSNKVTEKGKDVELRCDPISGHTALYWYRQSLGQGLEFLIYFQGNSAPDKSGLPSDRFSAERTGGSVSTLTIQRTQQEDSAVYLCASSGQPFNYGYTFGSGTRLTVV.